A selection of T cell receptor beta chains follows, all from one sample in a study of CD8+ T cells in alopecia areata. The data were produced by immunoSEQ multiplex PCR, yet TCRdb's version contains in-frame clones alone and is incomplete. The table shows over 120,000 clones, with 50% to 65% occurring only once. This specimen was CD8+ T cells sorted from blood, taken at week 4, from a patient treated with tofacitinib. The receptors stem from a human donor with alopecia areata. CDR3s include the opening cysteine and the closing phenylalanine or tryptophan. A D gene is named only where the DNA matches it firmly. Clone size appears in some rows only: once, few, many, or a class for an expanded clone.

clone_size	v_call	d_call	j_call	cdr3_aa	cdr3_nt
NA	TRBV9	TRBD2	TRBJ2-3	CASSVGLAGGHGDTQYF	TGTGCCAGCAGCGTAGGACTAGCGGGGGGGCATGGAGATACGCAGTATTTT
few	TRBV19	NA	TRBJ1-1	CASISSVEAFF	TGTGCCAGTATTAGCAGCGTTGAAGCTTTCTTT
once	TRBV6-5	NA	TRBJ1-5	CASSPQGQPQHF	TGTGCCAGCAGCCCCCAAGGTCAGCCCCAGCATTTT
NA	TRBV6-5	NA	TRBJ2-7	CATKWGDSSYEQYF	TGTGCCACCAAATGGGGGGACAGCTCCTACGAGCAGTACTTC
NA	TRBV29-1	NA	TRBJ1-2	CSVEDSWGSGYGYTF	TGCAGCGTTGAAGATTCTTGGGGGAGTGGATATGGCTACACCTTC
NA	TRBV5-1	TRBD1	TRBJ2-1	CASSFGQGYEQFF	TGCGCCAGCAGCTTCGGACAGGGCTATGAGCAGTTCTTC
NA	TRBV13	TRBD1	TRBJ1-3	CASSFGQAGNTIYF	TGTGCCAGCAGCTTCGGACAGGCTGGAAACACCATATATTTT
NA	TRBV9	NA	TRBJ2-3	CASSVTRTDTQYF	TGTGCCAGCAGCGTAACGCGAACAGATACGCAGTATTTT
NA	TRBV23-1	NA	TRBJ2-2	CASTHAPRDTTNTGELFF	TGCGCCAGCACCCATGCCCCCCGGGACACCACGAACACCGGGGAGCTGTTTTTT
NA	TRBV4-3	NA	TRBJ1-5	CASSQEEGDNQPQHF	TGCGCCAGCAGCCAAGAAGAAGGGGACAATCAGCCCCAGCATTTT
NA	TRBV27	NA	TRBJ1-6	CASSPGPGWPLHF	TGTGCCAGCAGTCCAGGACCGGGATGGCCCCTCCACTTT
few	TRBV29-1	NA	TRBJ1-1	CSAATGNTEAFF	TGCAGCGCCGCTACGGGGAACACTGAAGCTTTCTTT
NA	TRBV7-9	TRBD1	TRBJ1-2	CASSSWDRVYYGYTF	TGTGCCAGCAGCTCATGGGACAGGGTTTACTATGGCTACACCTTC
NA	TRBV27	NA	TRBJ2-1	CASSWGSSYNEQFF	TGTGCCAGCAGTTGGGGTAGCTCCTACAATGAGCAGTTCTTC
NA	TRBV27	NA	TRBJ2-7	CASGPVGGYEQYF	TGTGCCAGCGGCCCGGTAGGGGGTTACGAGCAGTACTTC
few	TRBV2	NA	TRBJ2-3	CASSEFPNGPEQYF	TGTGCCAGCAGTGAATTTCCTAACGGCCCAGAGCAGTATTTT
NA	TRBV6-5	NA	TRBJ2-2	CASSYSEGTGELFF	TGTGCCAGCAGTTACTCGGAGGGGACCGGGGAGCTGTTTTTT
NA	TRBV5-6	NA	TRBJ1-1	CASSLGHSIEAFF	TGTGCCAGCAGCTTGGGACACTCCATTGAAGCTTTCTTT
NA	TRBV4-3	NA	TRBJ1-2	CASSQEFQHYGYTF	TGCGCCAGCAGCCAAGAATTCCAACACTATGGCTACACCTTC
NA	TRBV4-1	NA	TRBJ1-1	CASSQAVGASTEAFF	TGCGCCAGCAGCCAAGCTGTGGGAGCGAGCACTGAAGCTTTCTTT
NA	TRBV4-3	NA	TRBJ2-1	CASSQDQGSYNEQFF	TGCGCCAGCAGCCAAGACCAGGGGTCCTACAATGAGCAGTTCTTC
NA	TRBV19	TRBD1	TRBJ1-2	CASSIFRGHGYTF	TGTGCCAGTAGTATCTTCAGGGGGCATGGCTACACCTTC
NA	TRBV4-1	NA	TRBJ1-3	CASSYGKSDGNTIYF	TGCGCCAGCAGCTATGGAAAGTCAGATGGAAACACCATATATTTT
NA	TRBV10-3	NA	TRBJ1-5	CAISEGPINQPQHF	TGTGCCATCAGCGAAGGACCGATCAATCAGCCCCAGCATTTT
NA	TRBV11-2	NA	TRBJ1-2	CASSLGPIPGGYTF	TGTGCCAGCAGCTTAGGACCCATTCCAGGTGGCTACACCTTC
NA	TRBV5-4	NA	TRBJ2-7	CASSLDRMGYEQYF	TGTGCCAGCAGCTTGGACAGGATGGGCTACGAGCAGTACTTC
NA	TRBV10-1	TRBD1	TRBJ2-5	CATSGGDRGETQYF	TGCGCCACCAGTGGGGGGGACAGGGGCGAGACCCAGTACTTC
few	TRBV29-1	NA	TRBJ1-1	CSVVDSLEAFF	TGCAGCGTTGTGGACAGTCTTGAAGCTTTCTTT
NA	TRBV9	NA	TRBJ1-2	CASSPDGSNYGYTF	TGTGCCAGCAGCCCAGACGGGAGTAACTATGGCTACACCTTC
once	TRBV5-1	NA	TRBJ2-2	CASSTNREETGELFF	TGCGCCAGCAGCACCAACAGGGAGGAGACCGGGGAGCTGTTTTTT
few	TRBV7-9	NA	TRBJ2-7	CASSPNSRYTGYEQYF	TGTGCCAGCAGCCCAAATTCCCGGTACACCGGCTACGAGCAGTACTTC
NA	TRBV6-5	NA	TRBJ1-2	CASSYHDYYGYTF	TGTGCCAGCAGTTACCACGATTACTATGGCTACACCTTC
NA	TRBV25-1	NA	TRBJ1-5	CASSEGRGDSNQPQHF	TGTGCCAGCAGTGAAGGTCGTGGGGATAGCAATCAGCCCCAGCATTTT
NA	TRBV6-5	NA	TRBJ2-1	CASSYSSGFRNEQFF	TGTGCCAGCAGTTACTCGTCAGGGTTTCGCAATGAGCAGTTCTTC
NA	TRBV27	NA	TRBJ2-5	CASKVQVGSETQYF	TGTGCCAGCAAGGTCCAGGTTGGATCAGAGACCCAGTACTTC
NA	TRBV6-5	NA	TRBJ2-7	CASTTGASYEQYF	TGTGCCAGCACAACGGGGGCTTCCTACGAGCAGTACTTC
NA	TRBV7-9	TRBD1	TRBJ2-5	CASSARDRQETQYF	TGTGCCAGCAGCGCCAGGGACAGGCAAGAGACCCAGTACTTC
few	TRBV4-3	NA	TRBJ2-1	CASSLKRGEQFF	TGCGCCAGCAGCTTAAAACGGGGGGAGCAGTTCTTC
NA	TRBV5-7	TRBD2	TRBJ2-6	CASSYGLAGVAGANVLTF	TGTGCCAGCAGCTACGGACTAGCGGGGGTGGCTGGGGCCAACGTCCTGACTTTC
few	TRBV30	NA	TRBJ2-7	CAMEGHEQYF	TGTGCCATGGAGGGTCACGAGCAGTACTTC
few	TRBV14	NA	TRBJ2-3	CASSLVGDTDTQYF	TGTGCCAGCAGCCTTGTGGGTGACACAGATACGCAGTATTTT
NA	TRBV15	NA	TRBJ1-4	CATSELGEGEKLFF	TGTGCCACCAGCGAACTGGGGGAAGGTGAAAAACTGTTTTTT
few	TRBV11-2	NA	TRBJ1-1	CASSLDTDTEAFF	TGTGCCAGCAGCTTAGACACAGACACTGAAGCTTTCTTT
NA	TRBV5-4	TRBD1	TRBJ1-2	CASSVTGPEGYTF	TGTGCCAGCAGCGTGACAGGGCCCGAAGGCTACACCTTC
NA	TRBV5-6	TRBD1	TRBJ2-5	CASSERTGWETQYF	TGTGCCAGCAGTGAACGGACAGGTTGGGAGACCCAGTACTTC
NA	TRBV29-1	NA	TRBJ2-5	CSVVGSDLLETQYF	TGCAGCGTTGTGGGGTCAGATTTATTAGAGACCCAGTACTTC
few	TRBV5-1	NA	TRBJ1-2	CASSLGGKPNYGYTF	TGCGCCAGCAGCTTGGGGGGCAAGCCTAACTATGGCTACACCTTC
NA	TRBV4-3	NA	TRBJ1-2	CASSHPGRAYGYTF	TGCGCCAGCAGCCACCCGGGACGGGCCTATGGCTACACCTTC